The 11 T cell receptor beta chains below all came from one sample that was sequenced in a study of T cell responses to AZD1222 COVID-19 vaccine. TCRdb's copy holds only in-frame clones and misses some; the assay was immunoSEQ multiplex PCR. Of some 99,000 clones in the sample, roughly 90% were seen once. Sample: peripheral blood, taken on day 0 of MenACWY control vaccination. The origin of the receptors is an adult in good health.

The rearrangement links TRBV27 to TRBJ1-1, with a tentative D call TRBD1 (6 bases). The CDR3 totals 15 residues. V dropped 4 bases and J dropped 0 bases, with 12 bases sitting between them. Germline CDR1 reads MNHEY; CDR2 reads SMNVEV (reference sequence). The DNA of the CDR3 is TGTGCCAGCAGTTCCTCAGGGGCCGTGAACACTGAAGCTTTCTTT. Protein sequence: CASSSSGAVNTEAFF.

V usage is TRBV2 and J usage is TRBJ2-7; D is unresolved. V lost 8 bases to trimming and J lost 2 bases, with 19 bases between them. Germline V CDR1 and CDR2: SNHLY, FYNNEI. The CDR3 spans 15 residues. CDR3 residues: CASQKSGRATYEQYF. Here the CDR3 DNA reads TGTGCCAGCCAGAAGTCCGGGCGAGCGACCTACGAGCAGTACTTC.

The CDR3 DNA reads TGCGCCAGCAGCGCCGGAGTGAACACTGAAGCTTTCTTT. Protein product: CASSAGVNTEAFF. This rearrangement joins TRBV5-1 to TRBJ1-1; D uncertain. V lost 4 bases and J lost 0, with 7 bases in between. The CDR3 has 13 amino acids. CDR1 and CDR2 (germline): SGHRS, YFSETQ.

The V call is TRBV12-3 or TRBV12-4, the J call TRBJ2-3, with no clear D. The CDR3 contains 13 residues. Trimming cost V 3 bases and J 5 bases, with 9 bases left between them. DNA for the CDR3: TGTGCCAGCAGTTTGAGGCCGCTAGATACGCAGTATTTT. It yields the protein CASSLRPLDTQYF.

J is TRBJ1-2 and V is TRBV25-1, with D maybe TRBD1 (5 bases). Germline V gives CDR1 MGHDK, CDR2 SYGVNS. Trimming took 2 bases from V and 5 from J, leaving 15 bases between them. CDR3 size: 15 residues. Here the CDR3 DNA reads TGTGCCAGCAGTGAAGGAGATAGGGGTCGGTATGGCTACACCTTC. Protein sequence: CASSEGDRGRYGYTF.

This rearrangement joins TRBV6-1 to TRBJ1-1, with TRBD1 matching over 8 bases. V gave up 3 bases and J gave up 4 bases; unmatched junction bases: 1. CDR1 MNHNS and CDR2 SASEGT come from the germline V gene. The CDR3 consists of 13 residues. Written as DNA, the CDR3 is TGTGCCAGCAGTGACACAGGGGGCACTGAAGCTTTCTTT. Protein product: CASSDTGGTEAFF.

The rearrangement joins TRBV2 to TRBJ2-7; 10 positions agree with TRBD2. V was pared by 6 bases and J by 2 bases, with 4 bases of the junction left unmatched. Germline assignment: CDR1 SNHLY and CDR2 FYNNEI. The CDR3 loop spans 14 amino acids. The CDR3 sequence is CASRRTSGTYEQYF. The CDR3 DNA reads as TGTGCCAGCAGAAGAACTAGCGGGACCTACGAGCAGTACTTC.

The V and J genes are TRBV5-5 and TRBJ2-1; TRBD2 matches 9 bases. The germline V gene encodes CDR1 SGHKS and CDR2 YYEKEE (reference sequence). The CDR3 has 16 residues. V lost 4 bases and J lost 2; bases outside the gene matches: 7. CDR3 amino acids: CASSRISGGPYNEQFF. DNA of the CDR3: TGTGCCAGCAGCCGAATTAGCGGGGGACCCTACAATGAGCAGTTCTTC.

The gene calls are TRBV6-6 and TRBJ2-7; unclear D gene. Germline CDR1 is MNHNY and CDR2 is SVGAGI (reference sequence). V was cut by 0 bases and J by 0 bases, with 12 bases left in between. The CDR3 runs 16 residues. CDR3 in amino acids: CASSYSIPLSSYEQYF. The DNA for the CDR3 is TGTGCCAGCAGTTACTCGATTCCGCTGAGCTCCTACGAGCAGTACTTC.

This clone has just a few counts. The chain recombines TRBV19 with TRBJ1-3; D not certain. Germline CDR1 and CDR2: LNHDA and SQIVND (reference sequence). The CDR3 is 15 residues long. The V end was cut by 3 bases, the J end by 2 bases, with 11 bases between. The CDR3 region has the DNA TGTGCCAGTAGTATGCGCGTAGGAACTGGAAACACCATATATTTT. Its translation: CASSMRVGTGNTIYF.

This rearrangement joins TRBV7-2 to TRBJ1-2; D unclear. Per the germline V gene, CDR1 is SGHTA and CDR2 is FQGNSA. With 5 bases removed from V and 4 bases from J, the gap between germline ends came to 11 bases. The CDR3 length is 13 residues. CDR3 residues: CASSQLLTYGYTF. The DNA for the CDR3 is TGTGCCAGCAGCCAACTTTTGACCTATGGCTACACCTTC.